The clone carrying this T cell receptor beta chain was seen just once. Sequencing was performed with immunoSEQ multiplex PCR; in TCRdb, only in-frame clones are kept and a portion is missing. Of under 350,000 clones in the sample, approximately 91% are singletons; the top ten hold around 2%. This sample was taken from a study of blood T cell repertoires in COVID-19. Trimming removed 2 bases from V and 2 bases from J; junction bases left unmatched: 1. The CDR3 has 14 amino acids. CDR1 is KGHSH, CDR2 LQKENI, per germline. The sequenced sample consisted of peripheral blood. This chain joins TRBV18 and TRBJ2-3, with 7 bases that match TRBD2. This receptor was obtained from a man aged 50 to 60 with acute or convalescent COVID-19. CDR3 bases: TGTGCCAGCTCACCAAGCGGGGTCACAGATACGCAGTATTTT. Amino acid sequence: CASSPSGVTDTQYF.